These 16 T cell receptor beta chains came from one sample sequenced in a study of blood T cells in healthy people across ages (dated by TCRdb to the mid-2010s). Library method: 5' RACE. Instrument used: Illumina HiSeq 2500. The second PCR ran for roughly 7 to 11 cycles and used a J-beta primer mix along with a sample-barcoded 5' primer. TCRdb passed the public sequencing reads through fastp at Q25 and MiXCR, retaining productive beta sequences. Rows with one shared CDR3 protein collapse into an entry with the most common genes and DNA. Across this sample there are some 1.4 million distinct CDR3 sequences, with 42% seen only once. Of the sample, 7% to 9% is held by the ten largest clones. Specimen: blood. These receptors came from a woman aged 18-29 years in good health.

This clonotype has a single count. This rearrangement joins TRBV20-1 to TRBJ1-2; D not resolved. Germline loops: CDR1 DFQATT, CDR2 SNEGSKA (reference sequence). This CDR3 contains 13 residues. The V gene lost 0 bases and the J gene lost 4 bases, with 9 bases spanning the gap. Here the CDR3 DNA reads TGCAGTGCTAGAGAGAGGGCAGGCTATGGCTACACCTTC. Translation gives CSARERAGYGYTF.

In this sample, this clonotype turned up a few times. The rearrangement joins TRBV5-1 to TRBJ1-4, with 7 bases lining up with TRBD1. CDR3 length: 14 residues. Germline V lookup: CDR1 SGHRS, CDR2 YFSETQ. Trimming cost V 6 bases and J 10 bases; bases outside gene matches: 12. The CDR3 coding sequence is TGCGCCAGCACGGAAAGGACAGGTTTAGGAAAACTGTTTTTT. It codes for CASTERTGLGKLFF.

J is TRBJ2-1 and V is TRBV5-6; 12 nucleotides agree with TRBD2. The CDR3 is made up of 16 amino acids. The trim removed 1 base at V and 6 bases at J, leaving 5 bases unmatched. Germline CDR1 and CDR2: SGHDT and YYEEEE. The CDR3 nucleotides are TGTGCCAGCAGCTTGATCCTAGCGGGGGGGATCAATGAGCAGTTCTTC. It specifies CASSLILAGGINEQFF.

In nucleotides, the CDR3 is TGTGCCAGCAGTGCTTCCTACGGGAGCCCGAATCAGCCCCAGCATTTT. Translation: CASSASYGSPNQPQHF. The chain is built from TRBV6-1 and TRBJ1-5; D unclear. The CDR3 loop spans 16 amino acids. The V gene lost 4 bases and the J gene lost 4 bases, with 17 bases spanning the gap. Germline V gene lookup returns CDR1 MNHNS and CDR2 SASEGT.

This chain joins TRBV12-3 or TRBV12-4 and TRBJ2-1; TRBD2 matches 9 bases. The CDR3 loop spans 17 amino acids. The ends lost 3 bases at V and 5 bases at J; junction bases unmatched: 11. CDR3 DNA sequence: TGTGCCAGCAGTTTCGGGGGGGAGGGACTAGCCCACAATGAGCAGTTCTTC. Translated, it gives CASSFGGEGLAHNEQFF.

This clonotype came up a few times. The chain has TRBV6-1 and TRBJ2-3; 8 positions agree with TRBD1. V shed 7 bases, J shed 4 bases, and the junction held 13 bases outside the gene matches. The CDR3 loop spans 16 amino acids. The V gene's germline CDR1 is MNHNS and CDR2 SASEGT. CDR3 coding DNA: TGTGCCAGCACTCCCGCCGGACAGGGCGTTGCAGATACGCAGTATTTT. Its translation: CASTPAGQGVADTQYF.

This clonotype showed up just a few times. This chain connects TRBV7-2 to TRBJ2-7; no clear D gene. The CDR3 spans 14 residues. The germline V gene has CDR1 SGHTA and CDR2 FQGNSA. With 0 bases removed from V and 4 bases from J, the gap between germline ends came to 10 bases. CDR3 in DNA: TGTGCCAGCAGCTTAGCCGTGACGGGTTACGAGCAGTACTTC. Translation gives CASSLAVTGYEQYF.

This clonotype was observed a handful of times. V is TRBV10-3 and J is TRBJ2-3; no clear D gene. The CDR3 extends over 14 amino acids. CDR1 and CDR2 (germline): ENHRY, SYGVKD. Trimming removed 0 bases at V and 10 bases at J, with 14 bases between. The CDR3, as DNA: TGTGCCATCAGTGAGTCAGGTGGCAACCCGGCGCAGTATTTT. Translation: CAISESGGNPAQYF.

This clonotype was picked up a small number of times. The chain links TRBV5-1 to TRBJ2-5; possibly TRBD1 for D (6 bases). The CDR3 is made up of 12 amino acids. The germline V and J ends were trimmed by 8 bases and 5 bases, with 13 bases remaining between them. Germline V lookup: CDR1 SGHRS, CDR2 YFSETQ. The CDR3 DNA reads TGCGCCAGTTACAGGGTCACGGAGACCCAGTACTTC. Translating gives CASYRVTETQYF.

The gene calls are TRBV12-3 or TRBV12-4 and TRBJ2-3; perhaps TRBD2 as D (6 bases). V dropped 3 bases and J dropped 5 bases, with 15 bases sitting between them. This CDR3 is built from 15 residues. CDR3 sequence: CASSFGSLGGDTQYF. Here the CDR3 DNA reads TGTGCCAGCAGTTTCGGCTCGCTGGGGGGAGATACGCAGTATTTT.

V gene TRBV6-5 combines with J gene TRBJ1-1; D remains ambiguous. In germline, CDR1 is MNHEY, CDR2 SVGAGI. The V gene lost 5 bases and the J gene lost 4 bases, with 14 bases spanning the gap. This CDR3 is 14 amino acids long. The CDR3 sequence is CASSLAPQVTEAFF. The CDR3, as DNA: TGTGCCAGCAGTCTCGCCCCTCAGGTCACTGAAGCTTTCTTT.

In its sample, this clonotype was seen a few times. The chain carries TRBV9 and TRBJ2-5; tentative D call: TRBD1 (6 bases). V lost 0 bases and J lost 0, with 9 bases in between. There are 15 residues in the CDR3. CDR1 SGDLS and CDR2 YYNGEE come from the germline V gene. DNA for the CDR3: TGTGCCAGCAGCGTAGGGACAGCGTACCAAGAGACCCAGTACTTC. Residues: CASSVGTAYQETQYF.

The chain joins TRBV20-1 to TRBJ1-5; tentatively, D is TRBD1 (5 bases). This CDR3 is built from 16 residues. V was trimmed by 6 bases and J by 5 bases, leaving 23 bases between them. Looked up from germline, CDR1 is DFQATT and CDR2 is SNEGSKA (reference sequence). The CDR3 spells CSATEVGRAYDQPQHF. CDR3 coding DNA: TGCAGTGCCACGGAAGTAGGCAGGGCTTATGATCAGCCCCAGCATTTT.

This clonotype was counted only a few times. The chain joins TRBV4-1 to TRBJ2-1; D remains unclear. The length of the CDR3 is 18 residues. Germline V gene sequence: CDR1 MGHRA, CDR2 YSYEKL. Trimming cost V 0 bases and J 4 bases, with 19 bases left between them. The CDR3 is CASSQDDVGIGVYNEQFF. The CDR3 DNA is TGCGCCAGCAGCCAAGACGACGTGGGAATTGGAGTTTACAATGAGCAGTTCTTC.

The V call is TRBV14, the J call TRBJ2-3; D is possibly TRBD1 (5 bases). The CDR3 contains 15 residues. CDR1 and CDR2 from the germline V gene are SGHDN and FVKESK. V was clipped by 4 bases and J by 6 bases, with 17 bases between them. CDR3 nucleotide sequence: TGTGCCAGCAGCCTCCAGGGTCGTGTCATGGATACGCAGTATTTT. Its protein is CASSLQGRVMDTQYF.

This chain uses TRBV15 with TRBJ2-1; D is undetermined. The DNA end favors TRBJ2-7, so the J call may be wrong. The germline gives CDR1 LNHNV, CDR2 YYDKDF (reference sequence). This CDR3 region has 16 residues. CDR3 sequence (DNA): TGTGCCACCAGCAGAGATGACCAGCTCCGCTACAATGAGCAGTACTTC. Translating gives CATSRDDQLRYNEQYF.